This T cell receptor beta chain was recorded in a study of CXCR3-negative and CXCR3-positive naive CD8 T cells. Looked up from germline, CDR1 is DFQATT and CDR2 is SNEGSKA (reference sequence). The CDR3 is 15 residues long. The libraries of TRB cDNA were prepared using 5' RACE with UMI labels. After re-calling the 5' RACE reads, TCRdb lists one entry per CDR3 protein, DNA absent. In total, the table holds 75,000 to 95,000 distinct CDR3 sequences. This TCR came from a human donor in good health. Some clones in this sample may be carry-over from other donors' samples. Sequencing used naive CXCR3- CD8+ T cells from blood. As for subset: CD45RO-CCR7+CD27+CD95- naive CD8+ T cells lacking CXCR3 (TNR3-). V is TRBV20-1 and J is TRBJ2-1. CDR3 residues: CSARDLESRVNEQFF.